This T cell receptor (beta chain) was observed in a study of T cells expressing NK-cell markers. Study information: Sorted CD3+CD56-NKG2C+, CD3+CD56+NKG2C+ and CD3+CD56+NKG2C- T cells supplied the TCR beta repertoires. Sequenced donors, eight in total, included seven who were HCMV-seropositive and one who was seronegative.

Findings of the study overall: About 1.0-7.5% of CD8+ T cells in about six donors belonged to dominant NKG2C+ clonotypes. Among four donors, these clonotypes also ranked first in the CD3+CD56-NKG2C+ fraction.

With regard to this clonotype: Its antigen is still unknown.

In germline, CDR1 is SGHVS, CDR2 FNYEAQ. The CDR3 spans 13 residues. TCRdb reanalyzed the 5' RACE reads, giving one entry per CDR3 protein sequence and no DNA. This sample's table has 200,000 to 300,000 distinct CDR3 sequences. The V call is TRBV7-6, the J call TRBJ1-6. The sequenced material came from blood T cells: a sorted CD56 or NKG2C T cell subset, CD4+ or CD8+ T cells, or bulk PBMC T cells (not recorded which). The source is a woman between 18 and 75 years old in good health. CDR3 loop: CASSLSFGEPLHF.